Presented here are 3 T cell receptor beta chains from one specimen sequenced in a study of blood T cell repertoires in COVID-19. Profiled with immunoSEQ multiplex PCR; TCRdb holds only in-frame clones, not every one. This table has hundreds of thousands of clones, around nine tenths appearing once. The sequenced material came from peripheral blood. The source is a woman aged 40 to 50 who had recovered from COVID-19.

V gene TRBV9 combines with J gene TRBJ1-6; 10 bases line up with TRBD1. The V segment lost 0 bases and the J segment 7 bases; nucleotides outside the gene matches: 4. The CDR3 consists of 16 residues. Germline V lookup: CDR1 SGDLS, CDR2 YYNGEE. The CDR3 sequence is CASSVGETGGNSPLHF. For the CDR3, the DNA is TGTGCCAGCAGCGTAGGGGAGACAGGGGGCAATTCACCCCTCCACTTT. Full variable domain (remainder filled in from reference TRBV9 and TRBJ1-6): DSGVTQTPKHLITATGQRVTLRCSPRSGDLSVYWYQQSLDQGLQFLIQYYNGEERAKGNILERFSAQQFPDLHSELNLSSLELGDSALYFCASSVGETGGNSPLHFGNGTRLTVT.

V usage is TRBV6-5 and J usage is TRBJ1-1, with D perhaps TRBD1 (6 bases). Germline V gives CDR1 MNHEY, CDR2 SVGAGI. Deletions cut 6 bases from V and 4 bases from J, with 18 bases between. The CDR3 has 15 amino acids. CDR3 coding DNA: TGTGCCAGCAGCCCAGGCATCAGGGGTGGCACTGAAGCTTTCTTT. Its translation: CASSPGIRGGTEAFF.

This rearrangement joins TRBV4-2 to TRBJ2-1; D perhaps matches TRBD2 (5 bases). Deletions cut 8 bases from V and 7 bases from J, with 12 bases between. Germline-derived CDR1 and CDR2 are LGHNA and YNFKEQ. This CDR3 is 12 amino acids long. CDR3 in amino acids: CASGDSGNEQFF. The CDR3 nucleotides read TGTGCCAGCGGAGATTCGGGGAATGAGCAGTTCTTC.